The 4 T cell receptor beta chains reported below all come from one sample, sequenced in a study of blood T cell repertoires in COVID-19. The data were produced by immunoSEQ multiplex PCR, yet TCRdb's version contains in-frame clones alone and is incomplete. This table has approximately 76,000 clones, about 86% appearing once. Input material: peripheral blood. Receptors originate from an older man with active or convalescent COVID-19.

This rearrangement joins TRBV10-3 to TRBJ2-5, with a tentative D call TRBD1 (6 bases). Trimming removed 6 bases from V and 1 base from J, with 9 bases in between. CDR1 is ENHRY, CDR2 SYGVKD, per germline. The CDR3 loop spans 13 amino acids. The CDR3: CAISWTAQETQYF. CDR3 DNA: TGTGCCATCAGCTGGACAGCCCAAGAGACCCAGTACTTC.

As concerns this clone: Germline and junction disagree at one end, which may indicate a read error. J is TRBJ2-2 and V is TRBV13, with D perhaps TRBD1 (5 bases). The length of the CDR3 is 16 residues. Germline assignment: CDR1 PRHDT and CDR2 FYEKMQ (reference sequence). CDR3 sequence (DNA): TGTGCCAGCAGTTTAGGGGTGACAGAAAGAACCGGGGAGCTGTTTTTT. This encodes CASSLGVTERTGELFF. Supplemented by reference TRBV13 and TRBJ2-2, the full variable domain reads AAGVIQSPRHLIKEKRETATLKCYPIPRHDTVYWYQQGPGQDPQFLISFYEKMQSDKGSIPDRFSAQQFSDYHSELNMSSLELGDSALYFCASSLGVTERTGELFFGEGSRLTVL.

This clone has a handful of counts. The chain joins TRBV3-1 (or the pseudogene TRBV3-2) to TRBJ1-1, with unresolved D. This CDR3 region has 15 residues. Trimming removed 1 base at V and 0 bases at J, with 9 bases between. Per the germline V gene, CDR1 is LGHDT and CDR2 is YNNKEL (reference sequence). The CDR3 is CASSQGWQVNTEAFF. The CDR3 region has the DNA TGTGCCAGCAGCCAAGGATGGCAGGTGAACACTGAAGCTTTCTTT.

A few counts support this clone. The chain has TRBV11-2 and TRBJ2-7; 8 bases align to TRBD1. The trim removed 4 bases at V and 3 bases at J, leaving 5 bases unmatched. The CDR3 is made up of 14 amino acids. Germline CDR1 and CDR2: SGHAT and FQNNGV. In DNA, the CDR3 is TGTGCCAGCAGCTCCGGACAGGGAAGCTACGAGCAGTACTTC. The encoded protein is CASSSGQGSYEQYF.